This TCR beta chain was found in a study of blood T cell repertoires in COVID-19. Study as a whole: Samples taken during acute and convalescent COVID-19 were collected in the United States, Italy and Spain. The analysed material was cDNA or gDNA that came from T cells, B-cell-depleted T cells, or PBMCs.

Trimming removed 0 bases from V and 6 bases from J, with 16 bases in between. Germline CDR1 is MNHEY and CDR2 is SVGAGI. The CDR3 contains 16 residues. Per the authors' pipeline: Nucleated cell counts were estimated from reference gene primer amplification. Some clones are missing from TCRdb's copy, which holds only in-frame ones; the method was immunoSEQ multiplex PCR. Clone size and the V and J calls come from that table; the DNA yielded D and trimming. The repertoire includes about 230,000 clones, roughly 85% of them detected once, and about 0.93% sits in the top ten. Sequenced input: peripheral blood. The TCR sequence derives from a man aged 40-50 years with acute or convalescent COVID-19. The chain carries TRBV6-5 and TRBJ2-3, with a possible D match to TRBD2 (7 bases). The CDR3 sequence is CASSYSRGGRADTQYF. CDR3 sequence (DNA): TGTGCCAGCAGTTACTCGAGGGGGGGGCGTGCCGATACGCAGTATTTT.